This TCR beta chain comes out of a study of beta chain features in type 1 diabetes. Study-wide results and caveats: There was a moderate but significant shortening of TCRB CDR3s in all four CD4+ subsets of Type 1 diabetes patients.

This clone was recorded at least ten times. Its cognate antigen is unknown. Expressed TCRB transcripts were sequenced because the isolated RNA had all been reverse transcribed beforehand. Produced via immunoSEQ multiplex PCR; TCRdb's table is partial and in-frame only. The sample carries about 120,000 clones, 15% to 20% recorded once. Sorted populations were all over 98% pure. Germline V gives CDR1 SGHAT, CDR2 FQNNGV. This CDR3 spans 15 amino acids. V lost 5 bases to trimming and J lost 5 bases; unmatched junction nucleotides: 11. V and J are TRBV11-2 and TRBJ2-5, with 7 bases lining up with TRBD1. The receptor was derived from a man aged 30-40 years with type 1 diabetes. Sample: central memory CD4+ T cells from blood. For the CDR3, the DNA is TGTGCCAGCAGCCGGGACAGCGGAACTTGGGAGACCCAGTACTTC. Its protein is CASSRDSGTWETQYF.